Listed below are T cell receptor beta chains from one sample, sequenced in a study of shared clonotypes between healthy human individuals. The repertoire was sequenced with immunoSEQ multiplex PCR; TCRdb's copy has only in-frame clones and lacks some. The data contain approximately 500,000 clones, approximately 79% of them singletons. The source material was PBMCs. The source is a middle-aged woman in good health. Some clones in this sample may be carry-over from other donors' samples. The CDR3 runs from the conserved cysteine through the conserved F or W. Fields, in order: D gene, clone size, V gene, J gene, CDR3 DNA, CDR3 protein. A D gene is named only where the DNA matches it firmly. A row's size may be missing; if present it is once, few, many or a size class.

>-|few|TRBV28|TRBJ1-2
TGTGCCAGCAGTAACCCCAACTTCTCCGGCTACACCTTC
CASSNPNFSGYTF
>-|-|TRBV18|TRBJ1-3
TGTGCCAGCTCACCACCCAGCAGGGCTGGAAACACCATATATTTT
CASSPPSRAGNTIYF
>-|-|TRBV2|TRBJ1-1
TGTGCCAGCACGGGGTCTATCACTGAAGCTTTCTTT
CASTGSITEAFF
>-|-|TRBV2|TRBJ2-7
TGTGCCAGCAGTTATACTTCTGGCGGTCGGATAACCTACGAGCAGTACTTC
CASSYTSGGRITYEQYF
>-|-|TRBV19|TRBJ1-2
TGTGCCAGTAGCGGACAGCCCCCGAGGGGCTACACCTTC
CASSGQPPRGYTF
>-|many|TRBV6-4|TRBJ2-3
TGTGCCAGCAGTGAAGTAGCGGCTAGCACAGATACGCAGTATTTT
CASSEVAASTDTQYF
>TRBD1|-|TRBV4-1|TRBJ2-7
TGCGCCAGCAGCCACGGACAGGTTAGCTCCTACGAGCAGTACTTC
CASSHGQVSSYEQYF
>-|-|TRBV19|TRBJ1-2
TGTGCCAGTAGTATCCGGACAGCCCCCGCTTATGGCTACACCTTC
CASSIRTAPAYGYTF
>TRBD2|-|TRBV15|TRBJ2-5
TGTGCCACCAGCAGAGATCTGGCGGGAGGCGGTACGCGGTACTTC
CATSRDLAGGGTRYF
>TRBD1|once|TRBV2|TRBJ1-5
TGTGCCAGCGCGGGACAGGCCAATCAGCCCCAGCATTTT
CASAGQANQPQHF
>-|few|TRBV7-9|TRBJ2-1
TGTGCCAGCAGCCCCCGTGGTGGGAGCGCCTACAATGAGCAGTTCTTC
CASSPRGGSAYNEQFF
>-|many|TRBV9|TRBJ2-1
TGTGCCAGCAGCGTAGGTCGCAGGGTCAATGAGCAGTTCTTC
CASSVGRRVNEQFF
>-|-|TRBV5-1|TRBJ2-7
TGCGCCAGCAGCCTCTACTCCCAGTCTAGCGCCAACTACGAGCAGTACTTC
CASSLYSQSSANYEQYF
>TRBD2|-|TRBV29-1|TRBJ2-1
TGCAGCTACCAACCGAGCGGGGGGAACGTCGATGAGCAGTTCTTC
CSYQPSGGNVDEQFF
>TRBD1|-|TRBV6-5|TRBJ2-7
TGTGCCAGCAGTTTTTACCGGGACAGCTCCTACGAGCAGTACTTC
CASSFYRDSSYEQYF
>-|few|TRBV6-5|TRBJ2-5
TGTGCCAGCAGCCCTCAGCCCCAGGAGACCCAGTACTTC
CASSPQPQETQYF
>TRBD2|-|TRBV28|TRBJ2-7
TGTGCCAGCTCTAATTTAGCGGGAGGCAAATACGAGCAGTACTTC
CASSNLAGGKYEQYF
>-|-|TRBV9|TRBJ2-7
TGTGCCAGCAGCGTAGCGGGGTGGAGCTACGAGCAGTACTTC
CASSVAGWSYEQYF
>-|once|TRBV6-1|TRBJ2-7
TGTGCCAGCAGTGAAGCGGGAGACAAGGCCGAGCAGTACTTC
CASSEAGDKAEQYF
>-|-|TRBV7-2|TRBJ1-1
TGTGCCAGCAGCATCGGGCCCGCGGGCACTGAAGCTTTCTTT
CASSIGPAGTEAFF
>TRBD2|few|TRBV29-1|TRBJ2-5
TGCAGCGTTGACGTAGCGGGGGTAACAGAAGAGACCCAGTACTTC
CSVDVAGVTEETQYF
>-|-|TRBV29-1|TRBJ2-1
TGCAGCGTTTGGAGCGTGAATGAGCAGTTCTTC
CSVWSVNEQFF
>TRBD2|-|TRBV7-2|TRBJ2-1
TGTGCCAGCAGCCCTCTAGCGGGAGTCTACAATGAGCAGTTCTTC
CASSPLAGVYNEQFF
>TRBD2|once|TRBV7-2|TRBJ2-3
TGTGCCAGCAGCTTAGACTTTACTAGCGGGAGCACAGATACGCAGTATTTT
CASSLDFTSGSTDTQYF
>-|-|TRBV5-1|TRBJ2-5
TGCGCCAGCAGCCCCAGGGGCAGGGGAATCCAAGAGACCCAGTACTTC
CASSPRGRGIQETQYF
>TRBD1|-|TRBV19|TRBJ2-5
TGTGCCAGTAGGAGGGGACAGGCCGAGACCCAGTACTTC
CASRRGQAETQYF
>-|-|TRBV11-2|TRBJ1-1
TGTGCCAGCAGCTTAGAAAGGAACACTGAAGCTTTCTTT
CASSLERNTEAFF
>-|many|TRBV28|TRBJ1-6
TGTGCCAGCAGTTCGGCACACAGTGGGGAAAATTCACCCCTCCACTTT
CASSSAHSGENSPLHF
>-|-|TRBV10-3|TRBJ1-1
TGTGCCATACACTCCCAGTGGGGCACTGAAGCTTTCTTT
CAIHSQWGTEAFF
>-|-|TRBV27|TRBJ2-1
TGTGCCAGCAGTTTAGTCGGAAGGGGGGACACCACTTTCGAGCAGTTCTTC
CASSLVGRGDTTFEQFF
>-|-|TRBV7-9|TRBJ1-5
TGTGCCAGCAGCCAAGATACAGGCAATCAGCCCCAGCATTTT
CASSQDTGNQPQHF
>TRBD1|once|TRBV2|TRBJ1-5
TGTGCCAGCAGACGGGACAGGGGTTTCGAGATCGGTCAGCCCCAGCATTTT
CASRRDRGFEIGQPQHF
>TRBD1|-|TRBV27|TRBJ2-3
TGTGCCAGCAGTTTCCTCAGACAGGGGATTGGCACAGATACGCAGTATTTT
CASSFLRQGIGTDTQYF
>-|few|TRBV30|TRBJ1-2
TGTGCCTGGAGATATGAACTAATTCGGGGTGGTGGCTACACCTTC
CAWRYELIRGGGYTF
>-|-|TRBV29-1|TRBJ2-1
TGCAGCGTTGGCGTGCCCCCTTACAATGAGCAGTTCTTC
CSVGVPPYNEQFF